This T cell receptor beta chain was recorded in a study of PD-1 blockade in classical Hodgkin lymphoma. Study-level information: Patients were given intravenous nivolumab, 3 mg/kg, every 2 weeks.

On this clone: As yet, its antigen is unknown.

Indicated time point: cycle 4 day 1 (C4D1), after five to seven weeks of nivolumab. Relapses following autologous stem cell transplantation were seen in all patients, with brentuximab vedotin exposure varying. Patients reached a best response of complete response, partial response or progressive disease. This table comes from immunoSEQ multiplex PCR, and its TCRdb copy is limited to in-frame clones, with some not included. The sample yields some 90,000 clones, nearly 85% seen once. General study results and limits: Nothing has yet pinned down what causes the repertoire differences, possibly disease activity or prior therapy. According to reports, newly diagnosed patients had lower baseline TCR diversity than healthy donors, and relapsed/refractory patients had lower baseline TCR diversity still.

The sequence derives from a human donor with classical Hodgkin lymphoma. Here the sequenced sample was peripheral blood mononuclear cells (PBMCs), taken before the fourth cycle of nivolumab.

The CDR3 bases are TGTGCCAGCAGAGTTGGGGGTGGTCAGCCCCAGCATTTT. Translation gives CASRVGGGQPQHF. The gene calls are TRBV6-1 and TRBJ1-5; D is perhaps TRBD1 (5 bases). Germline CDR1 reads MNHNS; CDR2 reads SASEGT. V was clipped by 6 bases and J by 6 bases, with 12 bases between them. This CDR3 contains 13 residues.